This record concerns one T cell receptor beta chain sequence. TCRdb keeps only in-frame clones here, not all; method: immunoSEQ multiplex PCR. The sample includes 150,000 to 180,000 clones, roughly nine tenths of them seen just once. This CDR3 has 20 amino acids. Germline V gene lookup returns CDR1 LGHDT and CDR2 YNNKEL (reference sequence). V lost 4 bases to trimming and J lost 2 bases, with 28 bases between them. This entry is derived from a study of blood T cell repertoires in COVID-19. On the study more broadly: The origin of the acute and convalescent COVID-19 samples was the United States, Italy and Spain.

The rearrangement uses TRBV3-1 (or the pseudogene TRBV3-2) and TRBJ2-3; the D gene is possibly TRBD2 (7 bases). This TCR came from a man aged 45 to 65 with acute or convalescent COVID-19. The specimen was peripheral blood. The CDR3 DNA follows: TGTGCCAGCAGCCCAGGGAGGGGGGGTGGAAGACTAGCCCTCACAGATACGCAGTATTTT. Residues: CASSPGRGGGRLALTDTQYF.